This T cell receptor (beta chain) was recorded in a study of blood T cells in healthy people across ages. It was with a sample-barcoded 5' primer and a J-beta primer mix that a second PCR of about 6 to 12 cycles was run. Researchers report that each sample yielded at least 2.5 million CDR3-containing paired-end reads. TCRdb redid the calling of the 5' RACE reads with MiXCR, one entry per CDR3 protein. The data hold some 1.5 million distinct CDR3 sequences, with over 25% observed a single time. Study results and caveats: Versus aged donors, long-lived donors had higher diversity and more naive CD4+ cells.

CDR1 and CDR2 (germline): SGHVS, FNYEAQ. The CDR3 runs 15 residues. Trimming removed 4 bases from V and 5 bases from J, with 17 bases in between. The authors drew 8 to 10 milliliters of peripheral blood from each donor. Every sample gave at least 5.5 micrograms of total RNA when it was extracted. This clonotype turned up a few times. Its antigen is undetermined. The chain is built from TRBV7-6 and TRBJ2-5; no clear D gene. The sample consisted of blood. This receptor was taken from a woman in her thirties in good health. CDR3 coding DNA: TGTGCCAGCAGCTCCATCAATTCCGCGGCGGAGACCCAGTACTTC. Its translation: CASSSINSAAETQYF.